The clone carrying this T cell receptor beta chain was observed a few times. Participant age was about 18 to 95 years, and participants resided in approximately 24 US areas. Assignment of participants to cohorts was predicated upon participant-reported clinical history. The data derive from a study of blood T cell repertoires in COVID-19. For the study at large: T cells, B-cell-depleted T cells, or PBMCs provided the cDNA or gDNA that served as material.

From germline, CDR1 is LGHNT and CDR2 FRNRAP. This CDR3 region has 18 residues. V gave up 6 bases and J gave up 5 bases; unmatched junction bases: 13. The table came from immunoSEQ multiplex PCR; TCRdb's copy has only in-frame clones and leaves some out. In the table there are roughly 250,000 clones, around 85% of which are singletons. The TCR originated in a woman between 45 and 65 years old who had recovered from COVID-19. The V call is TRBV12-5, the J call TRBJ1-4, with 12 bases matching TRBD1. Sequencing used PBMCs or T cells enriched from blood (not recorded which). The CDR3 nucleotides read TGTGCTAGTGGCCTATCCCGGGACAGGGGGCATATCAATGAAAAACTGTTTTTT. It specifies CASGLSRDRGHINEKLFF.